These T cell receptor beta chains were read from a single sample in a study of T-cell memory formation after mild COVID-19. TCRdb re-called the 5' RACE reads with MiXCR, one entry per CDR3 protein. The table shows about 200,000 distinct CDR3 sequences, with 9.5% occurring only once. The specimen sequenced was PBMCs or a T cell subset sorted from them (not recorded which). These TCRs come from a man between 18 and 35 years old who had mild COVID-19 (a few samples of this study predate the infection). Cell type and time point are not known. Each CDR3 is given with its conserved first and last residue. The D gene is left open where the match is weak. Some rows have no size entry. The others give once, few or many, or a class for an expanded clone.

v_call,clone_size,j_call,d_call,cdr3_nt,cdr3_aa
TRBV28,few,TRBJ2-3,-,TGTGCCAGCAGCCATTATCAGGGCGGGACAGATACGCAGTATTTT,CASSHYQGGTDTQYF
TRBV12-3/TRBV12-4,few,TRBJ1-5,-,TGTGCCAGCAGTTTCCCGGGACGTCAGCCCCAGCATTTT,CASSFPGRQPQHF
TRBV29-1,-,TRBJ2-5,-,TGCAGCACCGGGACATATAAAGAGACCCAGTACTTC,CSTGTYKETQYF
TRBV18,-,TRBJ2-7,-,TGTGCCAGCTCACCACCGTCCAGTCCCGCCTCCTACGAGCAGTACTTC,CASSPPSSPASYEQYF
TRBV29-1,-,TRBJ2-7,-,TGCAGCGCCGATGGACCGGATTACGAGCAGTACTTC,CSADGPDYEQYF
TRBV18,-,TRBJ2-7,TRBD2,TGTGCCAGCTCAGCGCGGGGGGGTTCCTACGAGCAGTACTTC,CASSARGGSYEQYF
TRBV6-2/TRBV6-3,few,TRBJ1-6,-,TGTGCCAGCAGTTCCGCCCTGGGGACCTCACCCCTCCACTTT,CASSSALGTSPLHF
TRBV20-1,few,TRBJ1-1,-,TGCAGTGCTAGACCTTTTTGGGCTGAAGCTTTCTTT,CSARPFWAEAFF
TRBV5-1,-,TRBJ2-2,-,TGCGCCAGCAAGGGCCGGGTGGGTCCCGGGGAGCTGTTTTTT,CASKGRVGPGELFF
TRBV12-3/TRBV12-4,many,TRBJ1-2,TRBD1,TGTGCCAGCAGTTCCCCAGAGGGGGCCCTCTATGGCTACACCTTC,CASSSPEGALYGYTF
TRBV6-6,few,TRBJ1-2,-,TGTGCCAGCAGTCCCTGGGGTTGGGGGGAATTTGGCTACACCTTC,CASSPWGWGEFGYTF
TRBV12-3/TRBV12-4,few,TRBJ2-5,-,TGTGCCAGCAGATCAGAGGACGGACTGCTTGGGGAGACCCAGTACTTC,CASRSEDGLLGETQYF
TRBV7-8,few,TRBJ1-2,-,TGTGCCAGCAGCCTACGACCGGACGGAACACTCTATGGCTACACCTTC,CASSLRPDGTLYGYTF
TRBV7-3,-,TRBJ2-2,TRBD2,TGTGCCAGCAGCTCGACTAGCGTTTCCGGGGAGCTGTTTTTT,CASSSTSVSGELFF
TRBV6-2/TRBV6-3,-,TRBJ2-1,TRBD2,TGTGCCAGCAGACGTGGCGGGGGGCCCTACAATGAGCAGTTCTTC,CASRRGGGPYNEQFF
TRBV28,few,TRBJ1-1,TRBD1,TGTGCCAGCGAGGGACAGGAGAACACTGAAGCTTTCTTT,CASEGQENTEAFF
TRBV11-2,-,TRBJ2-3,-,TGTGCCAGCAGAGACGGGCGGGGGCGCCACAGGGATACGCAGTATTTT,CASRDGRGRHRDTQYF
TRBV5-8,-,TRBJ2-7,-,TGTGCCAGCAGCTTGGGAGGGCGTAGCGAGCAGTACTTC,CASSLGGRSEQYF
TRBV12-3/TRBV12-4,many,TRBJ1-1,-,TGTGCCAGCAGTAGCGCGAGGGGGTTAAGGACTGAAGCTTTCTTT,CASSSARGLRTEAFF
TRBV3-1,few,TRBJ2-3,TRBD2,TGTGCCAGCAGCCAGCTACCTGCGGGGGAAGGGAGCACAGATACGCAGTATTTT,CASSQLPAGEGSTDTQYF
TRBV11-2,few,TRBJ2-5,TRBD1,TGTGCCAGCAGCCTCAATATGGGGACAGGAGAAGAGACCCAGTACTTC,CASSLNMGTGEETQYF
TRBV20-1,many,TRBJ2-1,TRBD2,TGCAGTGCTACGGGGGGGGCGTACCGTCCTTCCTACAATGAGCAGTTCTTC,CSATGGAYRPSYNEQFF
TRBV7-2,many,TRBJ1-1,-,TGTGCCAGCAGACAGGATAGGAGTACTGAAGCTTTCTTT,CASRQDRSTEAFF
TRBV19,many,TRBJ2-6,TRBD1,TGTGCCAGTAGTCGTCAGGGGGCCGGTGGGGCCAACGTCCTGACTTTC,CASSRQGAGGANVLTF
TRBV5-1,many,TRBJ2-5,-,TGCGCCAGCACCGACCCGGGACAACAAGAGACCCAGTACTTC,CASTDPGQQETQYF
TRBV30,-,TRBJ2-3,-,TGTGCCTGGAGTGTAGATTTTACCACAGATACGCAGTATTTT,CAWSVDFTTDTQYF
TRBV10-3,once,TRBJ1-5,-,TGTGCCATCAGTGAGTTTCGGGATACAGATCAGCCCCAGCATTTT,CAISEFRDTDQPQHF
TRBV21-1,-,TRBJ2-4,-,TGTGCCAGCAGCGGAGACAGGGCCGGGTTAGCCAAAAACATTCAGTACTTC,CASSGDRAGLAKNIQYF
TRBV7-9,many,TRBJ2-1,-,TGTGCCAGCAGCTTAGAGACATTGGTGTACAATGAGCAGTTCTTC,CASSLETLVYNEQFF